This TCR beta chain was identified during a study of cytomegalovirus exposure and HLA in healthy donors. General study findings and limits: Confirmation in vitro established that three CMV-associated chains were specific for CMV antigens. A later analysis appeared to link common viral pathogens to several of the most significant clusters. TCR beta V segments were, for the most part, productive about 87% or about 30% of the time in an earlier analysis.

PCR amplification relied on 60 Vbeta primers (plus 13 Jbeta primers). Sequencing was performed with immunoSEQ multiplex PCR; in TCRdb, only in-frame clones are kept and a portion is missing. The table lists 120,000 or so clones, 80% of them singletons. The CDR3 covers 17 residues. Details on this clone: Antigen specificity is unknown.

All donors participated as healthy donors of bone marrow. The TCR originated in a man aged 30 to 39 in good health and CMV-seropositive. The material sequenced was PBMCs. This chain links TRBV21-1 with TRBJ1-5. TRBV21-1 is marked as a pseudogene. This chain's CDR3 is CASSKAEERGPGGPQHF. CDR3 sequence (DNA): TGTGCCAGCAGCAAAGCGGAGGAACGAGGACCGGGTGGGCCCCAGCATTTT.